Listed below are T cell receptor beta chains from one sample, sequenced in a study of T cells in Graves' hyperthyroidism and ophthalmopathy. From the multiplex PCR reads, TCRdb called clonotypes with MiXCR, one entry per CDR3 protein. The data hold about 290,000 distinct CDR3 sequences, with 13% observed a single time. Specimen: blood. The source is a woman under 40 with Graves' hyperthyroidism that later progressed to Graves' ophthalmopathy. Both conserved end residues are part of each CDR3. Each record gives: V gene, clone size, J gene, D gene, CDR3 protein, CDR3 DNA. The D gene is left open where the match is weak. Clone size is given for some rows only: seen once, a few or many times, or a class if the clone is expanded.

v_gene: TRBV5-6
abundance: many
j_gene: TRBJ2-7
d_gene: NA
CDR3aa: CASSPATVDEQYF
CDR3nt: TGTGCCAGCAGCCCCGCTACAGTGGACGAGCAGTACTTC

v_gene: TRBV3-1
abundance: many
j_gene: TRBJ2-7
d_gene: NA
CDR3aa: CASSQAETRVYF
CDR3nt: TGTGCCAGCAGCCAAGCGGAGACGAGAGTGTACTTC

v_gene: TRBV20-1
abundance: many
j_gene: TRBJ1-6
d_gene: TRBD1
CDR3aa: CSARIKRIFSEPTTGWSPLHF
CDR3nt: TGCAGTGCTAGAATCAAACGGATTTTTAGCGAACCTACGACAGGGTGGTCACCCCTCCACTTT

v_gene: TRBV6-1
abundance: NA
j_gene: TRBJ1-4
d_gene: NA
CDR3aa: CASSLEQGRTEKLFF
CDR3nt: TGTGCCAGCAGTCTAGAACAGGGCAGGACCGAAAAACTGTTTTTT

v_gene: TRBV28
abundance: many
j_gene: TRBJ1-5
d_gene: NA
CDR3aa: CASSPGSRDQPQHF
CDR3nt: TGTGCCAGCAGCCCGGGGAGTCGGGATCAGCCCCAGCATTTT

v_gene: TRBV28
abundance: NA
j_gene: TRBJ2-3
d_gene: NA
CDR3aa: CASSYLTEPTDTQYF
CDR3nt: TGTGCCAGCAGTTACCTAACGGAACCCACAGATACGCAGTATTTT

v_gene: TRBV2
abundance: NA
j_gene: TRBJ2-1
d_gene: NA
CDR3aa: CASSPFDTGQSSYNEQFF
CDR3nt: TGTGCCAGCAGTCCCTTCGACACAGGACAGAGCTCCTACAATGAGCAGTTCTTC

v_gene: TRBV4-1
abundance: many
j_gene: TRBJ2-2
d_gene: TRBD1
CDR3aa: CASSYPGQGLGELFF
CDR3nt: TGCGCCAGCAGCTATCCGGGACAGGGTCTCGGGGAGCTGTTTTTT

v_gene: TRBV27
abundance: NA
j_gene: TRBJ2-4
d_gene: NA
CDR3aa: CASSLSVENIQYF
CDR3nt: TGTGCCAGCAGTTTATCGGTTGAAAACATTCAGTACTTC

v_gene: TRBV10-3
abundance: many
j_gene: TRBJ2-5
d_gene: NA
CDR3aa: CAISGMGKKTQYF
CDR3nt: TGTGCCATCAGCGGGATGGGCAAGAAGACCCAGTACTTC

v_gene: TRBV4-1
abundance: many
j_gene: TRBJ2-2
d_gene: NA
CDR3aa: CASSQEGRDTGELFF
CDR3nt: TGCGCCAGCAGCCAAGAGGGCAGAGACACCGGGGAGCTGTTTTTT

v_gene: TRBV7-2
abundance: many
j_gene: TRBJ2-6
d_gene: NA
CDR3aa: CASSLALSSGANVLTF
CDR3nt: TGTGCCAGCAGCTTAGCCCTGAGCTCTGGGGCCAACGTCCTGACTTTC

v_gene: TRBV4-2
abundance: NA
j_gene: TRBJ2-1
d_gene: TRBD1
CDR3aa: CASSREPGQQYNEQFF
CDR3nt: TGTGCCAGCAGCCGAGAGCCGGGACAGCAGTACAATGAGCAGTTCTTC

v_gene: TRBV5-6
abundance: many
j_gene: TRBJ2-2
d_gene: NA
CDR3aa: CASSLALVTGELFF
CDR3nt: TGTGCCAGCAGCTTGGCGTTAGTCACCGGGGAGCTGTTTTTT

v_gene: TRBV28
abundance: many
j_gene: TRBJ1-1
d_gene: TRBD1
CDR3aa: CASSSDRADTEAFF
CDR3nt: TGTGCCAGCAGTTCGGACAGGGCCGACACTGAAGCTTTCTTT

v_gene: TRBV28
abundance: many
j_gene: TRBJ1-2
d_gene: NA
CDR3aa: CASSGSYGYTF
CDR3nt: TGTGCCAGCTCAGGTAGCTATGGCTACACCTTC

v_gene: TRBV20-1
abundance: many
j_gene: TRBJ2-5
d_gene: TRBD1
CDR3aa: CSARNDRGFQETQYF
CDR3nt: TGCAGTGCTAGAAACGACAGGGGTTTTCAAGAGACCCAGTACTTC

v_gene: TRBV12-3/TRBV12-4
abundance: many
j_gene: TRBJ1-2
d_gene: NA
CDR3aa: CASRYLDGYGYTF
CDR3nt: TGTGCCAGCAGATACCTAGATGGCTATGGCTACACCTTC

v_gene: TRBV12-3/TRBV12-4
abundance: NA
j_gene: TRBJ2-3
d_gene: TRBD1
CDR3aa: CASSRTGTQGADTQYF
CDR3nt: TGTGCCAGCAGCCGAACCGGGACACAGGGGGCAGATACGCAGTATTTT

v_gene: TRBV7-6
abundance: NA
j_gene: TRBJ2-3
d_gene: TRBD2
CDR3aa: CASSPRLAGNGAVRDTQYF
CDR3nt: TGTGCCAGCAGCCCTCGACTAGCGGGAAACGGAGCGGTAAGAGATACGCAGTATTTT

v_gene: TRBV24-1
abundance: NA
j_gene: TRBJ1-2
d_gene: TRBD1
CDR3aa: CATSDYRQGSGDTF
CDR3nt: TGTGCCACCAGTGATTACCGACAGGGGTCAGGGGACACCTTC

v_gene: TRBV13
abundance: many
j_gene: TRBJ2-3
d_gene: TRBD2
CDR3aa: CASSLYGGGTDTQYF
CDR3nt: TGTGCCAGCAGCTTATATGGGGGGGGCACAGATACGCAGTATTTT

v_gene: TRBV28
abundance: many
j_gene: TRBJ2-7
d_gene: NA
CDR3aa: CASRTVSQQGYEQYF
CDR3nt: TGTGCCAGCAGGACTGTATCGCAACAGGGCTACGAGCAGTACTTC

v_gene: TRBV4-1
abundance: NA
j_gene: TRBJ1-3
d_gene: NA
CDR3aa: CASSQDSGKSGNTIYF
CDR3nt: TGCGCCAGCAGCCAAGATAGCGGGAAGTCTGGAAACACCATATATTTT

v_gene: TRBV12-3/TRBV12-4
abundance: many
j_gene: TRBJ2-2
d_gene: TRBD2
CDR3aa: CASSLGLAGTGELFF
CDR3nt: TGTGCCAGCAGCCTAGGACTAGCGGGAACCGGGGAGCTGTTTTTT

v_gene: TRBV6-5
abundance: NA
j_gene: TRBJ1-4
d_gene: NA
CDR3aa: CASSQWGEKLFF
CDR3nt: TGTGCCAGCAGCCAGTGGGGGGAAAAACTGTTTTTT

v_gene: TRBV7-2
abundance: many
j_gene: TRBJ2-2
d_gene: NA
CDR3aa: CASSLHFEHQNTGELFF
CDR3nt: TGTGCCAGCAGCTTACATTTTGAACACCAGAACACCGGGGAGCTGTTTTTT

v_gene: TRBV6-1
abundance: many
j_gene: TRBJ2-5
d_gene: TRBD2
CDR3aa: CASRLAGSETQYF
CDR3nt: TGTGCCAGCAGATTAGCGGGTTCAGAGACCCAGTACTTC

v_gene: TRBV20-1
abundance: many
j_gene: TRBJ2-1
d_gene: TRBD1
CDR3aa: CSAPGTGRNEQFF
CDR3nt: TGCAGTGCCCCCGGGACAGGGCGTAATGAGCAGTTCTTC

v_gene: TRBV18
abundance: NA
j_gene: TRBJ2-7
d_gene: NA
CDR3aa: CASSPRQVNYEQYF
CDR3nt: TGTGCCAGCTCACCGAGGCAGGTCAACTACGAGCAGTACTTC

v_gene: TRBV4-1
abundance: NA
j_gene: TRBJ2-2
d_gene: NA
CDR3aa: CASSQIPQVNTGELFF
CDR3nt: TGCGCCAGCAGCCAGATACCGCAGGTTAACACCGGGGAGCTGTTTTTT